The 15 T cell receptor beta chains in this list originate from one sample, sequenced in a study of cytotoxic CD8 clonotypes in ibrutinib-treated CLL. Generated by immunoSEQ multiplex PCR, the TCRdb table keeps only in-frame clones and is missing some. The sample includes 35,000 to 55,000 clones, 60% to 75% seen only once; the top ten take roughly 13%. The input for sequencing was PBMCs, taken after 12 months of ibrutinib treatment. These TCRs come from a human donor with chronic lymphocytic leukemia.

This clone was counted a single time. The chain employs TRBV27 and TRBJ1-6, with a tentative D call TRBD1 (5 bases). Germline V lookup: CDR1 MNHEY, CDR2 SMNVEV (reference sequence). The CDR3 runs 16 residues. V lost 4 bases, J lost 11 bases, and 21 bases lay in between. The CDR3 loop is CASSSTGTISVTPLHF. The CDR3, as DNA: TGTGCCAGCAGTTCAACAGGAACTATCTCGGTTACACCCCTCCACTTT.

The gene calls are TRBV6-5 and TRBJ2-5; tentative D call: TRBD1 (5 bases). V was cut by 2 bases and J by 0 bases, with 13 bases left in between. The germline CDR1 and CDR2 sequences are MNHEY and SVGAGI. This CDR3 is 16 amino acids long. Written as DNA, the CDR3 is TGTGCCAGCAGTTACGCTGGTAGGGGATACCAAGAGACCCAGTACTTC. Protein sequence: CASSYAGRGYQETQYF.

V usage is TRBV4-1 and J usage is TRBJ1-2; D is unclear. V lost 6 bases and J 4 bases, leaving 12 bases between the germline ends. From germline, CDR1 is MGHRA and CDR2 YSYEKL. The CDR3 has 13 residues. CDR3 residues: CASRPEKTYGYTF. The CDR3 DNA reads as TGCGCCAGCAGACCTGAAAAGACCTATGGCTACACCTTC.

J is TRBJ2-3 and V is TRBV19, with D unresolved. CDR1 and CDR2 (germline): LNHDA, SQIVND (reference sequence). Trimming shortened V by 5 bases and J by 6 bases, and 18 bases separated the two germline ends. The CDR3 covers 15 residues. The CDR3, as DNA: TGTGCCAGTAGTGCCACCGGGTTGTGGTCCGATACGCAGTATTTT. It codes for CASSATGLWSDTQYF.

The chain carries TRBV19 and TRBJ1-1; TRBD1 might be the D (6 bases). This CDR3 is built from 15 residues. Trimming left V 7 bases short and J 8 bases short, with 23 bases between. From germline, CDR1 is LNHDA and CDR2 SQIVND (reference sequence). The CDR3 DNA sequence: TGTGCCAGTATCCCAACCCCAATTCGCGACAGGGAAGCTTTCTTT. This translates into CASIPTPIRDREAFF.

The V and J genes are TRBV2 and TRBJ2-7, with TRBD2 matching 9 bases. Losses at the gene ends were 8 bases for V and 0 bases for J; bases not matched to a gene: 5. From germline, CDR1 is SNHLY and CDR2 FYNNEI. The CDR3 sequence is 14 residues long. This chain's CDR3 is CASLAGMSSYEQYF. The CDR3 DNA follows: TGTGCCAGCCTAGCGGGGATGAGCTCCTACGAGCAGTACTTC.

This clone was counted once. This chain uses TRBV18 with TRBJ1-1; tentatively, D is TRBD1 (6 bases). The CDR3 covers 14 residues. The ends were cut back, 3 bases at V and 0 bases at J, with 8 bases in the middle. Per the germline V gene, CDR1 is KGHSH and CDR2 is LQKENI. This chain's CDR3 is CASSPTGLNTEAFF. The DNA for the CDR3 is TGTGCCAGCTCACCGACAGGCCTGAACACTGAAGCTTTCTTT.

This clone was detected only a few times. The rearrangement uses TRBV4-2 and TRBJ2-1; D is possibly TRBD1 or TRBD2 (5 bases each). Germline CDR1 is LGHNA and CDR2 is YNFKEQ. The CDR3 extends over 13 amino acids. V shed 4 bases and J shed 7 bases, with 11 bases lying between them. CDR3 DNA sequence: TGTGCCAGCAGCCTCTCTTGGGGGAATGAGCAGTTCTTC. It translates to CASSLSWGNEQFF.

The V gene is TRBV6-4, the J gene TRBJ1-6, with D possibly being TRBD1 (5 bases). Trimming stripped 8 bases from V and 6 bases from J, with 17 bases between. Looked up from germline, CDR1 is MRHNA and CDR2 is SNTAGT. This CDR3 is built from 15 residues. The CDR3 region has the DNA TGTGCCAGCTCTGAGGAGGGGATTCCTAATTCACCCCTCCACTTT. Translated: CASSEEGIPNSPLHF.

The rearrangement joins TRBV7-2 to TRBJ2-2; TRBD2 is a possible D gene (5 bases). Trimming left V 4 bases short and J 7 bases short, with 7 bases between. This CDR3 has 12 amino acids. Germline V CDR1 and CDR2: SGHTA, FQGNSA. The CDR3 region has the DNA TGTGCCAGCAGCTCCGGGATCGGGGAGCTGTTTTTT. Its protein product is CASSSGIGELFF.

The rearrangement joins TRBV5-4 to TRBJ1-4; D is undetermined. The CDR3 has 15 amino acids. Germline CDR1 and CDR2: SGHNT and YYREEE (reference sequence). The ends were cut back, 4 bases at V and 5 bases at J, with 15 bases in the middle. CDR3 in amino acids: CASSPDGIANEKLFF. CDR3 DNA sequence: TGTGCCAGCAGCCCGGACGGCATCGCAAATGAAAAACTGTTTTTT.

This sequence joins TRBV11-1 and TRBJ2-7; the D call may be TRBD1 or TRBD2 (5 bases each). Looked up from germline, CDR1 is SGHAT and CDR2 is FQDESV (reference sequence). This CDR3 region has 15 residues. The ends were cut back, 4 bases at V and 4 bases at J, with 17 bases in the middle. The CDR3 bases are TGTGCCAGCAGCTCTGCCGGGCCCGGGGCGTACGAGCAGTACTTC. Translation: CASSSAGPGAYEQYF.

V and J are TRBV7-9 and TRBJ2-2; the D gene could be TRBD1 or TRBD2 (5 bases each). Germline V gene lookup returns CDR1 SEHNR and CDR2 FQNEAQ (reference sequence). This CDR3 is 18 amino acids long. Trimming took 2 bases from V and 0 from J, leaving 16 bases between them. This CDR3 reads CASSLPEGLSSNTGELFF. The CDR3 bases are TGTGCCAGCAGCTTACCCGAGGGGCTTTCCTCGAACACCGGGGAGCTGTTTTTT.

The V call is TRBV5-1, the J call TRBJ2-2; 8 bases line up with TRBD1. The ends lost 5 bases at V and 1 base at J; junction bases unmatched: 4. The germline V gene has CDR1 SGHRS and CDR2 YFSETQ. This CDR3 spans 15 amino acids. The CDR3 coding sequence is TGCGCCAGCAGTTCCGGGACAGGGAACACCGGGGAGCTGTTTTTT. Protein: CASSSGTGNTGELFF.

The chain is built from TRBV6-1 and TRBJ2-5; 9 bases are a match to TRBD2. This CDR3 spans 15 amino acids. Germline CDR1 reads MNHNS; CDR2 reads SASEGT. V lost 5 bases, J lost 2 bases, and 6 bases stayed unmatched. The CDR3 nucleotides read TGTGCCAGCAGTCCTAGGGCGGGGGGGCAAGAGACCCAGTACTTC. Amino acid sequence: CASSPRAGGQETQYF.